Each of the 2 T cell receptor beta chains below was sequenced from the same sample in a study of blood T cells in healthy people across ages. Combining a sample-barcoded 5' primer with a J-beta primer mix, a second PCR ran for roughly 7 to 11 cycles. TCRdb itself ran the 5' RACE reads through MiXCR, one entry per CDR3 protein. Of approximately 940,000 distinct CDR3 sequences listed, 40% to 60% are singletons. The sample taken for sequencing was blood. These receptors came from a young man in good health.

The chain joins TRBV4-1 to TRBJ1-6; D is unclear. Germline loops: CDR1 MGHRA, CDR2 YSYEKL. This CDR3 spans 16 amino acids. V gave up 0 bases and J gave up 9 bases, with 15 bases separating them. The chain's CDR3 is CASSQDIGSRTSPLHF. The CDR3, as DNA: TGCGCCAGCAGCCAAGATATAGGCTCCCGTACTTCACCCCTCCACTTT.

The CDR3 region is CASSLGDQGGEQYF. In DNA form, the CDR3 reads TGTGCCAGCAGCCTAGGCGATCAGGGCGGCGAGCAGTACTTC. V is TRBV7-2 and J is TRBJ2-4; possibly TRBD1 for D (5 bases). The assigned J gene may be wrong: the sequence end matches TRBJ2-7 better. This CDR3 has 14 amino acids. Germline V gives CDR1 SGHTA, CDR2 FQGNSA.